The text below deals with one TCR beta chain. As yet, its antigen is unknown. The CDR3 runs to 13 residues. The germline CDR1 and CDR2 sequences are SGHTS and YDEGEE. The V end lost 1 base, the J end lost 5 bases, and 10 bases lay between the germline ends. As to treatment: 15 to 20 received Ad26.COV2.S at low or high dose, single or two shots; about 5 received placebo; per-sample allocation not given. At day 63 after the first vaccine or placebo injection, samples were drawn. The table came from immunoSEQ multiplex PCR; TCRdb's copy has only in-frame clones and leaves some out. The sample carries about 440,000 clones, 80% to 95% recorded once. The sample belongs to a study of Ad26.COV2.S vaccination and SARS-CoV-2 variants. Study information: As a participant in COV1001, the donor was in the Ad26.COV2.S trial arm.

Study results and limitations: Once vaccination had occurred, spike-specific CD8+ and CD4+ T cell responses reportedly showed substantial breadth. An underestimation of total T cell responses may have resulted from the TCR breadth and depth analyses. Vaccine recipients and placebo recipients showed similar non-spike TCR breadth.

The chain carries TRBV5-8 and TRBJ2-7; no definite D call. The sequences come from peripheral blood, collected in a trial of Ad26.COV2.S vaccine versus placebo. This sequence originates from a person aged 18-60 years who received the Ad26.COV2.S COVID-19 vaccine or a placebo. CDR3 DNA sequence: TGTGCCAGCAGCTTGTTCAATCCCAACGAGCAGTACTTC. Its translation is CASSLFNPNEQYF.